This is a list of T cell receptor beta chains from one sample in a study of cytomegalovirus exposure and HLA in healthy donors. Clones were sequenced by immunoSEQ multiplex PCR, and TCRdb holds only the in-frame ones, with some missing. The table lists approximately 93,000 clones, about 66% of them singletons. Sequencing was carried out using PBMCs. These receptors all stem from a boy under 18 in good health and CMV-seropositive. The CDR3 runs from the conserved cysteine through the conserved F or W.

V,J,CDR3
TRBV9,TRBJ1-4,CASSVGQLLPEKLFF
TRBV19,TRBJ2-2,CASNRRETNTGELFF
TRBV7-2,TRBJ2-7,CASSARTFYEQYF
TRBV21-1,TRBJ2-7,CASSPTGGAYHEQYF
TRBV10-1,TRBJ2-7,CASSQGAGEQYF
TRBV7-7,TRBJ2-3,CASSLVRGDTQYF
TRBV7-3,TRBJ2-7,CASSQGRAGFYEQYF
TRBV27,TRBJ2-1,CASSLLGGQGGHNEQFF
TRBV30,TRBJ2-2,CASYGEPSVFGELFF
TRBV12-5,TRBJ2-1,CASGLVPDGAPAGPYNEQFF
TRBV2,TRBJ1-2,CASGGGAAVYGYTF
TRBV4-2,TRBJ1-5,CASSQVGARAGQPQHF
TRBV5-1,TRBJ1-3,CASSITTGGTGNTIYF
TRBV28,TRBJ1-1,CASSNQQGTEAFF
TRBV4-1,TRBJ2-1,CASSQTSGALSYNEQFF
TRBV29-1,TRBJ1-2,CSVEKQGAGDGEGYTF
TRBV15,TRBJ1-5,CATSRDPTNQPQHF
TRBV5-1,TRBJ2-1,CASSLAAVAGGYNEQFF
TRBV5-1,TRBJ2-7,CASSLEGTGVYEQYF
TRBV6-6,TRBJ1-6,CASSSRGQGNSPLHF
TRBV5-1,TRBJ2-1,CASSEGLAGFLDNEQFF
TRBV28,TRBJ1-1,CASSLLQGRPEAFF
TRBV5-1,TRBJ2-1,CASTTGNSYNEQFF
TRBV19,TRBJ1-6,CASSIEGNQRRQSPLHF